The next 8 T cell receptor beta chains were all read from a single sample in a study of blood T cell repertoires in COVID-19. TCRdb's copy holds only in-frame clones and misses some; the assay was immunoSEQ multiplex PCR. The table has some 200,000 clones, 85% to 90% seen once. The material sequenced was peripheral blood. All receptors derive from a woman aged 70 to 79 with acute or convalescent COVID-19.

This clone was recorded once. Here the CDR3 reads CASSAGTNHEQYF. The CDR3, as DNA: TGCGCCAGCAGTGCCGGGACTAACCACGAGCAGTACTTC. The chain has TRBV10-1 and TRBJ2-7; 7 bases match TRBD2. J was trimmed by 5 bases and V by 4 bases; bases with no gene match: 5. The CDR3 covers 13 residues. Germline values: CDR1 WNHNN, CDR2 SYGVQD (reference sequence).

The chain combines TRBV5-1 with TRBJ2-2, with D tentatively TRBD2 (6 bases). V was pared by 5 bases and J by 6 bases, with 14 bases between. The CDR3 runs to 14 residues. Germline lookup yields CDR1 SGHRS and CDR2 YFSETQ. The CDR3 region is CASSQMRLAGELFF. The CDR3, as DNA: TGCGCCAGCAGTCAAATGAGACTAGCCGGGGAGCTGTTTTTT. Based on the CDR3 plus reference TRBV5-1 and TRBJ2-2, the full variable domain is KAGVTQTPRYLIKTRGQQVTLSCSPISGHRSVSWYQQTPGQGLQFLFEYFSETQRNKGNFPGRFSGRQFSNSRSEMNVSTLELGDSALYLCASSQMRLAGELFFGEGSRLTVL.

The chain joins TRBV29-1 to TRBJ1-2; 9 nucleotides agree with TRBD1. This CDR3 has 15 amino acids. V shed 4 bases and J 5 bases; nucleotides not matched to a gene: 11. Germline V CDR1 and CDR2: SQVTM, ANQGSEA. The CDR3 coding sequence is TGCAGCGTTGTGGATCCGGGACAGGGAACATATGGCTACACCTTC. This gives the protein CSVVDPGQGTYGYTF.

This clone has a single count. The rearrangement links TRBV18 to TRBJ2-7; 8 nucleotides agree with TRBD2. V lost 6 bases to trimming and J lost 0 bases; unmatched junction nucleotides: 7. CDR1 is KGHSH and CDR2 is LQKENI in the germline V gene. CDR3 length: 15 amino acids. As DNA, the CDR3 is TGTGCCAGCTCGCCCCCGGGGGGGGACTCCTACGAGCAGTACTTC. Its translation is CASSPPGGDSYEQYF.

The J gene is TRBJ1-6, the V gene TRBV6-5, with 10 nucleotides matching TRBD1. V gave up 6 bases and J gave up 15 bases; unmatched junction bases: 5. The CDR3 length is 12 residues. CDR1 is MNHEY, CDR2 SVGAGI, per germline. In DNA form, the CDR3 reads TGTGCCAGCAGGGACAGGGGGAACGACCTCCACTTT. It yields the protein CASRDRGNDLHF.

V is TRBV3-1 (or the pseudogene TRBV3-2) and J is TRBJ1-1, with TRBD1 as a possible D gene (6 bases). Germline V gene data show CDR1 as LGHDT and CDR2 as YNNKEL (reference sequence). The CDR3 consists of 16 residues. The ends were cut back, 4 bases at V and 6 bases at J, with 21 bases in the middle. The CDR3 spells CASSRGLGALGAEAFF. The CDR3 DNA follows: TGTGCCAGCAGCCGGGGCCTGGGGGCTCTAGGGGCTGAAGCTTTCTTT.

The J gene is TRBJ2-2, the V gene TRBV3-1 (or the pseudogene TRBV3-2); 12 nucleotides match TRBD2. This CDR3 is built from 18 residues. From germline, CDR1 is LGHDT and CDR2 YNNKEL (reference sequence). V lost 2 bases to trimming and J lost 1 base; unmatched junction nucleotides: 5. The CDR3 DNA reads as TGTGCCAGCAGCCAATGGTCTAGCGGGGGGGTGAACACCGGGGAGCTGTTTTTT. Translation: CASSQWSSGGVNTGELFF.

The chain uses TRBV5-5 and TRBJ2-7, with D possibly TRBD2 on 5 matching bases. CDR1 and CDR2 (germline): SGHKS, YYEKEE (reference sequence). The CDR3 loop spans 15 amino acids. V lost 2 bases and J 4 bases, leaving 16 bases between the germline ends. The chain's CDR3 is CASSFSPEGIYEQYF. The CDR3 nucleotides read TGTGCCAGCAGCTTCTCCCCCGAGGGCATATACGAGCAGTACTTC.